This T cell receptor (beta chain) was found in a study of response to subunit inactivated influenza vaccine. This clonotype showed up just a few times. TCRdb processed the RT-PCR reads anew with MiXCR; each CDR3 protein has one entry. The data hold 500,000 or so distinct CDR3 sequences, with about 17% observed a single time. The CDR3 is made up of 15 amino acids. From germline, CDR1 is MDHEN and CDR2 SYDVKM. Trimming cost V 1 base and J 4 bases, with 12 bases left between them. V is TRBV28 and J is TRBJ2-3; D is uncertain. The specimen comprised CD4+ T cells sorted from PBMCs, sampled less than 30 months after vaccination. The origin of this receptor is a man aged 45 to 75 who received an inactivated influenza vaccine. Written as DNA, the CDR3 is TGTGCCAGCAGTTTATTCCCCAGGCCGGCAGATACGCAGTATTTT. It is translated as CASSLFPRPADTQYF.